This note documents a single T cell receptor beta chain sequence. Its target is not known. The data derive from a study of cytomegalovirus exposure and HLA in healthy donors. The study, taken as a whole, reports: Cytomegalovirus association was assigned to about 150 TCR beta chains. For cytomegalovirus status, the classifier reportedly gave diagnoses with high specificity and sensitivity. In the roughly 110 validation repertoires, around 95% of cluster scores exceeded 0, per a later analysis. It was confirmed in vitro that a few of the CMV-associated chains were specific for CMV antigens.

The data were produced by immunoSEQ multiplex PCR, yet TCRdb's version contains in-frame clones alone and is incomplete. The table includes tens of thousands of clones, just over 90% detected once. The CDR3 runs 17 residues. Sequenced sample: PBMCs. The chain combines TRBV1 with TRBJ2-1; TRBD2 reflects the table's D call only, with no check against the DNA. TRBV1 is labeled a pseudogene. The sequence derives from a man in his thirties or forties in good health and CMV-seronegative. CDR3: CTSRARLAGGPYNEQFF. Here the CDR3 DNA reads TGCACCAGCAGGGCAAGACTAGCGGGAGGTCCTTACAATGAGCAGTTCTTC.